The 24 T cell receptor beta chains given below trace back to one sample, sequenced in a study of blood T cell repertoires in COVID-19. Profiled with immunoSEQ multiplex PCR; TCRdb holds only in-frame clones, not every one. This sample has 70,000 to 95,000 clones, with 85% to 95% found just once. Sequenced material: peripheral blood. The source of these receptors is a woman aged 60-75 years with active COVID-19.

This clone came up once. In DNA, the CDR3 is TGCGCCAGCAGTCAGACAGGGAATCAGCCCCAGCATTTT. The encoded protein is CASSQTGNQPQHF. The chain employs TRBV10-1 and TRBJ1-5; 7 nucleotides align to TRBD1. Germline CDR1 WNHNN, CDR2 SYGVQD (reference sequence). The CDR3 length is 13 residues. Trimming cost V 5 bases and J 4 bases; bases outside gene matches: 2.

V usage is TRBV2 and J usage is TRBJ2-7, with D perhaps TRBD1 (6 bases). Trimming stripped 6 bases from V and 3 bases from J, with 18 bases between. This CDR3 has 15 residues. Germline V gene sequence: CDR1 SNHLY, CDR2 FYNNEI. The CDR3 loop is CASSDLDSSSYEQYF. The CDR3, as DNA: TGTGCCAGCAGCGATTTGGACAGTTCGAGCTACGAGCAGTACTTC. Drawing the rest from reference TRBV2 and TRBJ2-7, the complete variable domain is EPEVTQTPSHQVTQMGQEVILRCVPISNHLYFYWYRQILGQKVEFLVSFYNNEISEKSEIFDDQFSVERPDGSNFTLKIRSTKLEDSAMYFCASSDLDSSSYEQYFGPGTRLTVT.

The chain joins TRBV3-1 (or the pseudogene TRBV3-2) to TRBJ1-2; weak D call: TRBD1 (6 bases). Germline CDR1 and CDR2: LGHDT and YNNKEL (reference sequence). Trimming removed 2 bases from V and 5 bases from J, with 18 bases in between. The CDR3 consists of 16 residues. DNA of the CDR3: TGTGCCAGCAGCCAAAGGGCGAGACAGGATTATTATGGCTACACCTTC. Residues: CASSQRARQDYYGYTF.

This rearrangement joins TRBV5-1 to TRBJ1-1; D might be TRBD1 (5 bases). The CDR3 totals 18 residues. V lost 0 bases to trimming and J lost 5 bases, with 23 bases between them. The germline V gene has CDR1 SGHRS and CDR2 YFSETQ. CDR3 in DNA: TGCGCCAGCAGCTTGGTTTCAGGGCCGTGGACCGTATTTACTGAAGCTTTCTTT. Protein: CASSLVSGPWTVFTEAFF.

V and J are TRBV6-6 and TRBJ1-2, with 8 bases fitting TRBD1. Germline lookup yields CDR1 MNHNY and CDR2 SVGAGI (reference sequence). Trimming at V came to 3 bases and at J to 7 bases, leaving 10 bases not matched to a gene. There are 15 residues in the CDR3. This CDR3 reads CASSYSSGTGRGYTF. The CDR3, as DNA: TGTGCCAGCAGTTATTCCTCCGGGACAGGACGTGGCTACACCTTC.

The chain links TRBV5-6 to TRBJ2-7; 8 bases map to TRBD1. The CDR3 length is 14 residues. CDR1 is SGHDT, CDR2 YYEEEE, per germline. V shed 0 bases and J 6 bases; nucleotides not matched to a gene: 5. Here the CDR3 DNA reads TGTGCCAGCAGCTTGGGACAGGGGCTTGGCGAGCAGTACTTC. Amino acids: CASSLGQGLGEQYF.

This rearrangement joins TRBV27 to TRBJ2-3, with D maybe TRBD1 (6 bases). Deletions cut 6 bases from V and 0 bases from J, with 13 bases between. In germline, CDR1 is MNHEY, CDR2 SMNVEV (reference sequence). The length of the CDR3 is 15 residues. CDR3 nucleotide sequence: TGTGCCAGCAGACACACGGGACACAGCACAGATACGCAGTATTTT. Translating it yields CASRHTGHSTDTQYF.

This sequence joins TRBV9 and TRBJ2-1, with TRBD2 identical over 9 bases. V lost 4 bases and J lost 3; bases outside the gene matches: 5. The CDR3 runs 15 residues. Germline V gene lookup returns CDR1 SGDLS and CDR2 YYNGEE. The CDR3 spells CASSLSGGFYNEQFF. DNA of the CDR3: TGTGCCAGCAGCCTGAGCGGGGGGTTCTACAATGAGCAGTTCTTC.

The CDR3 here is CATSRPYSGKPGETQYF. The CDR3 DNA sequence: TGTGCCACCAGCAGACCGTACAGCGGGAAGCCTGGAGAGACCCAGTACTTC. The V call is TRBV15, the J call TRBJ2-5; 7 nucleotides agree with TRBD2. Trimming took 2 bases from V and 4 from J; bases not matched to a gene: 13. Germline CDR1 LNHNV, CDR2 YYDKDF (reference sequence). CDR3 length equals 17 residues.

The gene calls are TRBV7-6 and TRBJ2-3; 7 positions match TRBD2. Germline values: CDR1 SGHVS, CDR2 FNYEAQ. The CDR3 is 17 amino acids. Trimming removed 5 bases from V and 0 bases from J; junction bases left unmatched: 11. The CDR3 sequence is CASSLGWGGVSTDTQYF. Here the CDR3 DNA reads TGTGCCAGCAGCCTAGGCTGGGGGGGGGTCAGCACAGATACGCAGTATTTT.

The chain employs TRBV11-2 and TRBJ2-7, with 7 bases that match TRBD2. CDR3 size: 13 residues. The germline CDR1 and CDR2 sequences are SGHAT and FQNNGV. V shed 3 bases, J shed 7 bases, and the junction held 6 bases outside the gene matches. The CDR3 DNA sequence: TGTGCCAGCAGCTTTGACGGGAGGAATGAGCAGTACTTC. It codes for CASSFDGRNEQYF.

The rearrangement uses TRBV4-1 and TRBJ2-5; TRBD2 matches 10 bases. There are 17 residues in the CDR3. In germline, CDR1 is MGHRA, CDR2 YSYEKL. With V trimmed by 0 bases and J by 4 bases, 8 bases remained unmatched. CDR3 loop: CASSQDLLAGDAETQYF. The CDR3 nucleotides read TGCGCCAGCAGCCAAGACCTCCTAGCGGGAGATGCAGAGACCCAGTACTTC.

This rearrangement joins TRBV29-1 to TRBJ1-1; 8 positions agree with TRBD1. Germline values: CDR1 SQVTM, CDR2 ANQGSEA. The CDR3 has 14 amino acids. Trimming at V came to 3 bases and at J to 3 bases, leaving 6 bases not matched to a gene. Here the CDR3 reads CSVDRGPLDTEAFF. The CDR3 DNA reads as TGCAGCGTTGACAGGGGGCCCCTGGACACTGAAGCTTTCTTT.

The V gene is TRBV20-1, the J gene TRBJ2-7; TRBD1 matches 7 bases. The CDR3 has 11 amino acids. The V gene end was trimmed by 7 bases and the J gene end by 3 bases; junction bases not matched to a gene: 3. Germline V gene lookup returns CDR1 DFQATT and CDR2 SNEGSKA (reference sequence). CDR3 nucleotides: TGCAGTGTGGGACAGAACTACGAGCAGTACTTC. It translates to CSVGQNYEQYF.

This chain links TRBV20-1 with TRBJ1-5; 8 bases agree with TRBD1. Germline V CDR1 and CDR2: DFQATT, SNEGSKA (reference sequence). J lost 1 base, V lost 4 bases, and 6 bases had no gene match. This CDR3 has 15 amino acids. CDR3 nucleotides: TGCAGTGCTATTGACAGGGGAGGGAGCAATCAGCCCCAGCATTTT. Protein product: CSAIDRGGSNQPQHF.

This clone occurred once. The CDR3 spells CASSQLAGGYNEQFF. In DNA form, the CDR3 reads TGTGCCAGCAGCCAACTAGCGGGAGGCTACAATGAGCAGTTCTTC. V is TRBV9 and J is TRBJ2-1; 12 bases agree with TRBD2. Trimming took 4 bases from V and 3 from J; bases not matched to a gene: 2. CDR3 length: 15 amino acids. Germline CDR1 reads SGDLS; CDR2 reads YYNGEE.

The CDR3 region is CASSDRGGAGDSPLHF. The CDR3 coding sequence is TGTGCCAGCAGTGATCGGGGAGGGGCAGGAGATTCACCCCTCCACTTT. V usage is TRBV6-1 and J usage is TRBJ1-6, with D perhaps matching TRBD1 (5 bases). The CDR3 length is 16 residues. Germline assignment: CDR1 MNHNS and CDR2 SASEGT. V was trimmed by 3 bases and J by 8 bases, leaving 17 bases between them.

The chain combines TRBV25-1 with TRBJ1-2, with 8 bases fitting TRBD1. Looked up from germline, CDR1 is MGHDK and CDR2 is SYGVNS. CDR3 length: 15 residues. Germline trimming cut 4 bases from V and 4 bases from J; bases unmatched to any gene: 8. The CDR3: CASSGQETGVYGYTF. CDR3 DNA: TGTGCCAGCAGTGGACAAGAGACAGGGGTCTATGGCTACACCTTC.

The DNA for the CDR3 is TGTGCCAGCAGCCCTCAGGGACTGATGAACACTGAAGCTTTCTTT. The encoded protein is CASSPQGLMNTEAFF. The rearrangement joins TRBV11-3 to TRBJ1-1, with D possibly matching TRBD1 (5 bases). Trimming took off 5 bases at V and 0 bases at J, with 13 bases between the two ends. There are 15 residues in the CDR3. Germline CDR1 SGHNT, CDR2 YENEEA.

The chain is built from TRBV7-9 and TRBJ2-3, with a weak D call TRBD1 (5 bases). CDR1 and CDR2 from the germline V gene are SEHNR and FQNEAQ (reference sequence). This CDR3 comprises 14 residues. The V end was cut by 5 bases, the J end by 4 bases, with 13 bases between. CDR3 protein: CASSTRQRPDTQYF. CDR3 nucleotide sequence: TGTGCCAGCAGCACCCGACAGAGGCCAGATACGCAGTATTTT. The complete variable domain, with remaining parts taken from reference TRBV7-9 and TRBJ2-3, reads DTGVSQNPRHKITKRGQNVTFRCDPISEHNRLYWYRQTLGQGPEFLTYFQNEAQLEKSRLLSDRFSAERPKGSFSTLEIQRTEQGDSAMYLCASSTRQRPDTQYFGPGTRLTVL.

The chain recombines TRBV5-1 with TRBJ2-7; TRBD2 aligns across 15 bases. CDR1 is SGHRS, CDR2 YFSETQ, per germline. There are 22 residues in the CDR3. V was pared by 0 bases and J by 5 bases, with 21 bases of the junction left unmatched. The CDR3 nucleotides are TGCGCCAGCAGCTTGGCCGGGGTGATAGGGACTAGCGGGGGGAATCTCTACGACGAGCAGTACTTC. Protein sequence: CASSLAGVIGTSGGNLYDEQYF.

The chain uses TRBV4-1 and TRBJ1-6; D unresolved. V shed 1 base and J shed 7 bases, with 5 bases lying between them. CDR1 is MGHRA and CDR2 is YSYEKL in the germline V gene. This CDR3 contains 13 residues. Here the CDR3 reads CASSQAPNSPLHF. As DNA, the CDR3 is TGCGCCAGCAGCCAAGCCCCGAATTCACCCCTCCACTTT.

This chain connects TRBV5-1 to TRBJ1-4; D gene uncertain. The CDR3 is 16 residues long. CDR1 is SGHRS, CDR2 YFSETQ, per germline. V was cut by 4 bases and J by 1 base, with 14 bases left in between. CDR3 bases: TGCGCCAGCAGCGCGTGGCCCCCGGGAACTAATGAAAAACTGTTTTTT. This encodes CASSAWPPGTNEKLFF.

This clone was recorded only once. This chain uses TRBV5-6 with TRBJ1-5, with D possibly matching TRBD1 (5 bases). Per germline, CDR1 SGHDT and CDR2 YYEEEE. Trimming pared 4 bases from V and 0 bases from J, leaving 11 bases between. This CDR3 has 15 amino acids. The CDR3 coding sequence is TGTGCCAGCAGCCGCGGACAATATAGCAATCAGCCCCAGCATTTT. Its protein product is CASSRGQYSNQPQHF.